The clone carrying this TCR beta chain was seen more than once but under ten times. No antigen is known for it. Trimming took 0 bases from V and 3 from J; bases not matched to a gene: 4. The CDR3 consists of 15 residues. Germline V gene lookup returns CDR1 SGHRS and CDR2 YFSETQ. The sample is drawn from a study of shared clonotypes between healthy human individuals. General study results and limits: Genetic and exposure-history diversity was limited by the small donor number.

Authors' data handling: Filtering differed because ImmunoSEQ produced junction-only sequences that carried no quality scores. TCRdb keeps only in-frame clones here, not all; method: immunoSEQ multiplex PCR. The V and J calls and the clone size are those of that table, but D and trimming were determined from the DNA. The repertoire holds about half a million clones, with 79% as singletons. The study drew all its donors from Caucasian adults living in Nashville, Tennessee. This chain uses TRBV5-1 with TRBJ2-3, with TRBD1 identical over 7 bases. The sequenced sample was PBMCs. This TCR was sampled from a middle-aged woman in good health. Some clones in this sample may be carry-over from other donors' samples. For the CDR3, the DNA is TGCGCCAGCAGCTTGGCCGACAGGGCGACAGATACGCAGTATTTT. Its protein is CASSLADRATDTQYF.